One and the same sample provided the 17 T cell receptor beta chains below, sequenced in a study of control samples from healthy donors and cancer patients. Sequencing was performed with immunoSEQ multiplex PCR; in TCRdb, only in-frame clones are kept and a portion is missing. The sample lists 9,500 to 15,000 clones; 85% to 90% were seen once. Input material: formalin-fixed, paraffin-embedded tissue. The source of these receptors is a male donor with melanoma.

The chain employs TRBV5-1 and TRBJ2-1; maybe TRBD1 (6 bases). The CDR3 loop spans 16 amino acids. Germline V CDR1 and CDR2: SGHRS, YFSETQ. V lost 0 bases, J lost 6 bases, and 16 bases lay in between. In DNA form, the CDR3 reads TGCGCCAGCAGCTTGGAAACCAGGGGTCCTGGCAATGAGCAGTTCTTC. Its translation: CASSLETRGPGNEQFF.

This rearrangement joins TRBV15 to TRBJ2-3, with D tentatively TRBD1 (6 bases). The CDR3 length is 13 residues. The germline V gene encodes CDR1 LNHNV and CDR2 YYDKDF (reference sequence). The V gene lost 5 bases and the J gene lost 6 bases, with 12 bases spanning the gap. The CDR3 loop is CATSRPGVDTQYF. Here the CDR3 DNA reads TGTGCCACCAGCCGACCAGGGGTCGATACGCAGTATTTT.

This chain joins TRBV5-1 and TRBJ2-7; no clear D. The CDR3 sequence is 15 residues long. V was shortened by 0 bases and J by 1 base, with 11 bases between the two germline ends. The germline V gene encodes CDR1 SGHRS and CDR2 YFSETQ. The CDR3 DNA reads as TGCGCCAGCAGCTTGGTGGCGCAGAATTCCTACGAGCAGTACTTC. Encoded protein: CASSLVAQNSYEQYF.

This chain connects TRBV28 to TRBJ1-5; D is possibly TRBD1 (5 bases). CDR3 size: 15 residues. CDR1 is MDHEN, CDR2 SYDVKM, per germline. Trimming stripped 1 base from V and 4 bases from J, with 11 bases between. CDR3 nucleotides: TGTGCCAGCAGTTTATTGGGCGGGGGTAATCAGCCCCAGCATTTT. As protein: CASSLLGGGNQPQHF.

The rearrangement uses TRBV5-6 and TRBJ2-7; D unresolved. V was shortened by 2 bases and J by 6 bases, with 6 bases between the two germline ends. This CDR3 region has 11 residues. Per germline, CDR1 SGHDT and CDR2 YYEEEE. CDR3 bases: TGTGCCAGCAGCTTAAGAGGCGAGCAGTACGTC. This encodes CASSLRGEQYV.

This chain uses TRBV6-5 with TRBJ2-5; the match to TRBD1 covers 7 bases. The germline V gene has CDR1 MNHEY and CDR2 SVGAGI. There are 15 residues in the CDR3. With 9 bases clipped from V and 4 bases from J, the junction kept 14 bases outside the gene matches. The CDR3 region has the DNA TGTGCCAGTGAAAGGAGACAGGGTTTTTCAGAGACCCAGTACTTC. Its protein is CASERRQGFSETQYF.

The chain links TRBV6-4 to TRBJ2-1, with TRBD2 identical over 7 bases. The CDR3 length is 15 residues. With 0 bases clipped from V and 12 bases from J, the junction kept 11 bases outside the gene matches. CDR1 is MRHNA, CDR2 SNTAGT, per germline. CDR3 DNA sequence: TGTGCCAGCAGTGACTCGCGGACTAGTTTGCGACGGCAGTTCTTC. The encoded protein is CASSDSRTSLRRQFF.

In its sample, this clone was seen once. CDR3 DNA sequence: TGTGCCAGCAGCTCTCGAAGTCTCCACGAGCAGTACGTC. As protein: CASSSRSLHEQYV. The rearrangement uses TRBV11-1 and TRBJ2-7; D unresolved. Trimming shortened V by 4 bases and J by 5 bases, and 12 bases separated the two germline ends. This CDR3 has 13 amino acids. Germline values: CDR1 SGHAT, CDR2 FQDESV (reference sequence).

This clone appeared once. This chain links TRBV28 with TRBJ1-1, with TRBD1 matching 10 bases. The trim removed 3 bases at V and 0 bases at J, leaving 10 bases unmatched. The CDR3 spans 18 residues. Per germline, CDR1 MDHEN and CDR2 SYDVKM. The CDR3: CASSLTGGRGVMNTEAFF. The DNA of the CDR3 is TGTGCCAGCAGTTTGACAGGGGGCCGAGGGGTCATGAACACTGAAGCTTTCTTT.

In DNA, the CDR3 is TGCGCCAGCAGCTTGGCGGCAGGGGGCGTAAACTATGGCTACACCTTC. This gives the protein CASSLAAGGVNYGYTF. This chain connects TRBV5-1 to TRBJ1-2; TRBD1 matches 8 bases. CDR3 size: 16 residues. Trimming took 0 bases from V and 2 from J; bases not matched to a gene: 6. Germline V gives CDR1 SGHRS, CDR2 YFSETQ.

The chain is built from TRBV3-1 (or the pseudogene TRBV3-2) and TRBJ1-2; 7 bases are shared with TRBD1. The V gene's germline CDR1 is LGHDT and CDR2 YNNKEL (reference sequence). This CDR3 region has 14 residues. The V and J ends lost 1 base and 8 bases, in that order; junction bases with no gene match: 7. The CDR3 nucleotides are TGTGCCAGCAGCCAAGGCGTGACAGGGCACGGCTACACCTTC. It codes for CASSQGVTGHGYTF.

The rearrangement uses TRBV7-3 and TRBJ2-1, with D perhaps TRBD2 (6 bases). V was trimmed by 5 bases and J by 7 bases, leaving 12 bases between them. The V gene's germline CDR1 is SGHTA and CDR2 FQGTGA. This CDR3 spans 13 amino acids. CDR3 nucleotides: TGTGCCAGCAGCCCCCTGACTAGTAATGAGCAGTTCTTC. Protein product: CASSPLTSNEQFF.

J is TRBJ2-3 and V is TRBV11-3; the match to TRBD2 covers 11 bases. CDR3 length: 17 residues. Germline V CDR1 and CDR2: SGHNT, YENEEA. Trimming at V came to 0 bases and at J to 6 bases, leaving 8 bases not matched to a gene. In nucleotides, the CDR3 is TGTGCCAGCAGCTTAGACTTCCTAGCGGGAGGTTTGGATACGCAGTATTTT. Protein: CASSLDFLAGGLDTQYF. Looking up the rest from reference TRBV11-3 and TRBJ2-3 gives the full variable domain: EAGVVQSPRYKIIEKKQPVAFWCNPISGHNTLYWYLQNLGQGPELLIRYENEEAVDDSQLPKDRFSAERLKGVDSTLKIQPAELGDSAVYLCASSLDFLAGGLDTQYFGPGTRLTVL.

This chain joins TRBV5-6 and TRBJ2-7, with a possible D match to TRBD1 (5 bases). Trimming removed 1 base at V and 3 bases at J, with 14 bases between. This CDR3 region has 15 residues. From germline, CDR1 is SGHDT and CDR2 YYEEEE. CDR3 bases: TGTGCCAGCAGCTTGTTAGGGGCCCAGGACTACGAGCAGTACTTC. Its translation: CASSLLGAQDYEQYF.

In its sample, this clone was seen once. The chain uses TRBV7-9 and TRBJ1-2; no clear D. Germline CDR1 is SEHNR and CDR2 is FQNEAQ (reference sequence). The CDR3 totals 17 residues. V was trimmed by 1 base and J by 2 bases, leaving 17 bases between them. The CDR3 coding sequence is TGTGCCAGCAGCTTAGTTTCAGTTCGGGAGCTAAACTATGGCTACACCTTC. It encodes CASSLVSVRELNYGYTF.

This chain connects TRBV27 to TRBJ1-6; D might be TRBD1 (5 bases). This CDR3 contains 14 residues. The germline gives CDR1 MNHEY, CDR2 SMNVEV (reference sequence). V dropped 7 bases and J dropped 6 bases, with 13 bases sitting between them. The CDR3 DNA reads as TGTGCCAGCAAGGGGCTGACGTTTAATTCACCCCTCCACTTT. The encoded protein is CASKGLTFNSPLHF.

The chain joins TRBV4-1 to TRBJ1-5, with TRBD1 matching over 8 bases. In germline, CDR1 is MGHRA, CDR2 YSYEKL. The length of the CDR3 is 15 residues. The trim removed 0 bases at V and 3 bases at J, leaving 1 base unmatched. The CDR3 DNA reads TGCGCCAGCAGCCAAGAGGACAGGGTCAATCAGCCCCAGCATTTT. Translation: CASSQEDRVNQPQHF.